This TCR beta chain was obtained from a study of tumor-infiltrating lymphocytes in primary liver carcinoma. About the study: The number of productive TCRbeta reads per sample ranged from roughly 3.65 to 7.5 million and was similar across tissue types.

Bulk tissue was left unsorted, and RNA and DNA were co-extracted from about 20-30 mg of it. This clonotype has more than one count but fewer than ten. Synthesis of TCR beta cDNA was carried out from about 0.55 ug total RNA with a constant-region primer. Sequencing libraries for TCR beta derived from three nested multiplex PCR rounds that used slightly modified ARM-PCR. Two initial PCR rounds of around 9 cycles each paired TRBV1-TRBV30 forward primers with a C-beta reverse primer. TCRdb re-derived calls from the multiplex PCR reads in MiXCR, one entry per CDR3 protein. Counted here are some 130,000 distinct CDR3 sequences, approximately 68% occurring once; the ten biggest clones make up 8.1%. Deletions cut 4 bases from V and 4 bases from J, with 11 bases between. The CDR3 extends over 13 amino acids. Germline CDR1 SGHRS, CDR2 YFSETQ.

The sample comprised tumor-adjacent normal liver tissue. This receptor was obtained from a woman aged 60-75 years with primary liver carcinoma and hepatitis B virus infection. The chain employs TRBV5-1 and TRBJ2-5, with D perhaps matching TRBD2 (6 bases). The CDR3 DNA follows: TGCGCCAGCAGCCTCCAAGCGGGAGAGACCCAGTACTTC. This encodes CASSLQAGETQYF.